This T cell receptor (beta chain) was obtained from a study of cytomegalovirus exposure and HLA in healthy donors. This table comes from immunoSEQ multiplex PCR, and its TCRdb copy is limited to in-frame clones, with some not included. The table has fewer than 140,000 clones, around 90% seen once. Study results and limitations: According to the study, about 180 TCR beta chains were cytomegalovirus-associated. Three chains linked to CMV were shown in vitro to be specific for CMV antigens. Across donors, most TCRs were seen rarely, yet some public ones were widespread.

About this clone itself: The antigen remains unidentified.

Germline values: CDR1 MDHEN, CDR2 SYDVKM. The CDR3 spans 14 residues. Deletions cut 2 bases from V and 4 bases from J, with 9 bases between. The clonotype was recovered from a woman younger than 30 in good health and CMV-seropositive. The chain employs TRBV28 and TRBJ2-4, with D possibly matching TRBD1 (5 bases). The sequencing sample was made of PBMCs. Here the CDR3 reads CASSLPDRKNIQYF. Written as DNA, the CDR3 is TGTGCCAGCAGTTTACCCGACAGAAAAAACATTCAGTACTTC.